The clone carrying this TCR beta chain was seen a few times. Its antigen remains unknown. Each donor was a healthy Caucasian individual from Russia, aged 6 to 90. No fewer than 5.5 micrograms of total RNA were isolated from every sample. These data come from a study of blood T cells in healthy people across ages. This CDR3 is built from 14 residues. The V end lost 4 bases, the J end lost 2 bases, and 11 bases lay between the germline ends. Looked up from germline, CDR1 is LGHDT and CDR2 is YNNKEL (reference sequence). Overall study results and limits: Naive T cell percentage showed a strong correlation with the diversity of TCR beta. There were more naive CD4+ cells and higher diversity in long-lived donors than in aged donors.

It was with a sample-barcoded 5' primer and a J-beta primer mix that a second PCR of roughly 6 to 12 cycles was run. MiXCR, applied by TCRdb to the 5' RACE reads, yields one record per CDR3 protein. The profile shows 910,000 or so distinct CDR3 sequences, roughly 47% of them singletons. The TCR sequence derives from a woman aged 60-75 years in good health. This sequence joins TRBV3-1 and TRBJ1-1; no definite D call. The material sequenced was blood. CDR3 residues: CASSLRDINTEAFF. The CDR3 bases are TGTGCCAGCAGCCTGAGAGACATAAACACTGAAGCTTTCTTT.